The next 2 T cell receptor beta chains were all read from a single sample in a study of blood T cell repertoires in COVID-19. Clones were read by immunoSEQ multiplex PCR, and TCRdb kept only the in-frame ones, dropping some. The sample includes over 70,000 clones, around nine tenths seen only once; the top ten take 15% to 20%. The sample was peripheral blood. These receptors all stem from a human donor in a cohort sampled during active COVID-19.

The rearrangement uses TRBV10-1 and TRBJ1-1; TRBD1 aligns across 7 bases. V was pared by 0 bases and J by 1 base, with 2 bases of the junction left unmatched. Germline V gene sequence: CDR1 WNHNN, CDR2 SYGVQD (reference sequence). The CDR3 is made up of 15 amino acids. CDR3 protein: CASSESGQANTEAFF. CDR3 in DNA: TGCGCCAGCAGTGAGTCCGGACAGGCGAACACTGAAGCTTTCTTT.

This chain uses TRBV3-1 (or the pseudogene TRBV3-2) with TRBJ2-1, with 10 bases aligning to TRBD2. Germline lookup yields CDR1 LGHDT and CDR2 YNNKEL (reference sequence). The trim removed 3 bases at V and 15 bases at J, leaving 11 bases unmatched. This CDR3 contains 14 residues. Here the CDR3 DNA reads TGTGCCAGCAGCCAGGGGATAGCGGGGGGCTCGGCGTTCTTC. Its protein product is CASSQGIAGGSAFF.